These T cell receptor beta chains were read from a single sample in a study of cytomegalovirus exposure and HLA in healthy donors. Repertoires were generated with immunoSEQ multiplex PCR, while TCRdb's copy carries only in-frame clones and drops some. The table records 110,000 to 150,000 clones, about 79% of them present only once. Sample: PBMCs. These receptors were obtained from a woman in her twenties or thirties in good health and CMV-seronegative. CDR3s leave out the opening cysteine and the closing phenylalanine or tryptophan.

j_gene | len | v_gene | CDR3aa
TRBJ2-1 | 17 | TRBV4-2 | ASSHRGPPSGGAYNEQF
TRBJ1-1 | 10 | TRBV6-5 | ASRQGYTEAF
TRBJ2-3 | 14 | TRBV7-9 | ASTAATGIRTDTQY
TRBJ2-5 | 11 | TRBV19 | ASRLAGEETQY
TRBJ1-5 | 13 | TRBV2 | ASRGGQVSNQPQH
TRBJ1-1 | 14 | TRBV5-1 | ASSLAPGTGGTEAF
TRBJ1-1 | 9 | TRBV12-5 | ASGLNTEAF
TRBJ2-1 | 13 | TRBV9 | ASSVASGGANEQF
TRBJ1-1 | 12 | TRBV7-3 | ASSLKGTNTEAF
TRBJ1-1 | 10 | TRBV9 | ASSDDREKAF
TRBJ1-5 | 13 | TRBV19 | ASSPTGISNQPQH
TRBJ1-5 | 14 | TRBV5-5 | ASSSGAGFGNQPQH
TRBJ2-5 | 13 | TRBV7-3 | ASSPGQGTQETQY
TRBJ1-2 | 11 | TRBV18 | ASSADRRYGYT
TRBJ1-2 | 12 | TRBV27 | ASSFGGRNYGYT
TRBJ2-2 | 12 | TRBV6-6 | ASSRTGDTGELF
TRBJ2-7 | 10 | TRBV11-3 | ASSLRGAEQY
TRBJ1-1 | 9 | TRBV10-3 | ATGQNTEAF
TRBJ2-7 | 13 | TRBV9 | ASSIGHITNYEQY
TRBJ2-1 | 14 | TRBV4-2 | ASSPPGVAGFSEQF
TRBJ2-1 | 13 | TRBV5-6 | ASTETGQSYNEQF
TRBJ1-2 | 14 | TRBV4-2 | ASSQDRTGTYYGYT
TRBJ2-7 | 9 | TRBV7-2 | ASSADYEQY
TRBJ2-7 | 11 | TRBV27 | AGGETSCYEQY